The present T cell receptor beta chain was sequenced within a study of cytomegalovirus exposure and HLA in healthy donors. Study details: A preliminary data release comprised roughly 80 million unique TCRs obtained from HLA-typed donors. Study-wide findings and caveats: Information on immune exposure was restricted to one variable (CMV serostatus).

The PCR had 60 Vbeta and 13 Jbeta primers. Assay: immunoSEQ multiplex PCR; the TCRdb copy retains only in-frame clones and omits some. The sample contains 150,000 to 200,000 clones, 82% of which appear only once. Remarks on this clone: Its target is not known.

V was pared by 4 bases and J by 2 bases, with 6 bases of the junction left unmatched. The germline gives CDR1 SGHNT, CDR2 YYREEE (reference sequence). CDR3 length: 15 residues. The chain joins TRBV5-4 to TRBJ2-7; TRBD1 matches 10 bases. Sequenced material: PBMCs. This sequence was found in a man aged 50 to 59 in good health and CMV-seropositive. CDR3 residues: CASSRLDRGTYEQYF. DNA of the CDR3: TGTGCCAGCAGCAGACTGGACAGGGGGACCTACGAGCAGTACTTC.